What follows is one TCR beta chain and its context. No antigen is known for it. This sample was included in a study of cytomegalovirus exposure and HLA in healthy donors. Overall study results and limits: In vitro checks showed that a few CMV-associated chains really do target CMV antigens. The study flagged some 180 TCR beta chains as cytomegalovirus-associated. According to a subsequent analysis, TCR clusters identified in the first cohort showed a tendency to co-occur across the approximately 120 validation repertoires.

Data came from immunoSEQ multiplex PCR; TCRdb stores just in-frame clones and leaves some out. The sample carries roughly 98,000 clones, over 75% recorded once. Specimen: PBMCs. This TCR derives from a man aged 18 to 30 in good health and CMV-seropositive.

CDR3 sequence (DNA): TGTGCCAGCAGGACAAATCAGGGGGGCGGGTATGGCTACACCTTC. Protein product: CASRTNQGGGYGYTF. This rearrangement joins TRBV2 to TRBJ1-2, with 7 bases matching TRBD1. The V gene end was trimmed by 6 bases and the J gene end by 5 bases; junction bases not matched to a gene: 12. Germline values: CDR1 SNHLY, CDR2 FYNNEI. CDR3 length: 15 amino acids. Based on the CDR3 plus reference TRBV2 and TRBJ1-2, the full variable domain is EPEVTQTPSHQVTQMGQEVILRCVPISNHLYFYWYRQILGQKVEFLVSFYNNEISEKSEIFDDQFSVERPDGSNFTLKIRSTKLEDSAMYFCASRTNQGGGYGYTFGSGTRLTVV.